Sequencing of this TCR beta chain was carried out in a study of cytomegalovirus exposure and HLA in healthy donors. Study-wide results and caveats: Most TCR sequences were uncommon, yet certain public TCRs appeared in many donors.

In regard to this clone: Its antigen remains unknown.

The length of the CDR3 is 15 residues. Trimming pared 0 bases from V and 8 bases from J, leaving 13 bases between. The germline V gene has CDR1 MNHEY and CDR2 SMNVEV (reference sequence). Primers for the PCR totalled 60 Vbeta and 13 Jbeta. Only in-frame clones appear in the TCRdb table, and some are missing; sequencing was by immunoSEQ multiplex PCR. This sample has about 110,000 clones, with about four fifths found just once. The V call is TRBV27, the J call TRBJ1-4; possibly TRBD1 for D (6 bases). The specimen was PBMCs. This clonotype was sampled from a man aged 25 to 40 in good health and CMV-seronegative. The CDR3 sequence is CASSLSTGLDEKLFF. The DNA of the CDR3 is TGTGCCAGCAGTTTATCTACAGGGTTAGACGAAAAACTGTTTTTT.